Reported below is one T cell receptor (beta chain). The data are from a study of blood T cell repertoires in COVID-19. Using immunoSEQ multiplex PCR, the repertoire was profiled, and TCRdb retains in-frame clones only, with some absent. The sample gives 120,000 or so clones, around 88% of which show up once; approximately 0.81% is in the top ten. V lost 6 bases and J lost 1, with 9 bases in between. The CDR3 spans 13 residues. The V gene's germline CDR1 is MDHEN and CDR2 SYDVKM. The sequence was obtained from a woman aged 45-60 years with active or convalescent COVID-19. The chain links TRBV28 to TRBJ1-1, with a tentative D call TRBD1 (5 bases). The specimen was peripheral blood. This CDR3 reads CASRGPSNTEAFF. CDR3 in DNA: TGTGCCAGCAGGGGGCCCTCGAACACTGAAGCTTTCTTT. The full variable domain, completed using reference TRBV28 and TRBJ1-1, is DVKVTQSSRYLVKRTGEKVFLECVQDMDHENMFWYRQDPGLGLRLIYFSYDVKMKEKGDIPEGYSVSREKKERFSLILESASTNQTSMYLCASRGPSNTEAFFGQGTRLTVV.